This passage covers 5 T cell receptor beta chains from one sample sequenced in a study of blood T cell repertoires in COVID-19. Profiled with immunoSEQ multiplex PCR; TCRdb holds only in-frame clones, not every one. The sample includes 6,200 or so clones, roughly four fifths seen only once; the top ten take roughly 16%. Sequenced sample: peripheral blood. These receptors were collected from a man between 60 and 75 years old with acute or convalescent COVID-19.

The chain couples TRBV11-3 to TRBJ2-7, with no clear D. V was shortened by 1 base and J by 7 bases, with 8 bases between the two germline ends. Germline-derived CDR1 and CDR2 are SGHNT and YENEEA. The CDR3 is 12 amino acids. CDR3 coding DNA: TGTGCCAGCAGCTTAGGGCCGGGTGAGCAGTACTTC. Translated: CASSLGPGEQYF.

Turning to this clone: The missing conserved phenylalanine or tryptophan at the end of this CDR3 makes a read error likely. The DNA is left out, because the CDR3 cannot be placed on it with certainty; the CDR3 is given as TCRdb lists it. The CDR3 loop reads CASSLRDRVGI. The rearrangement uses TRBV7-8 and TRBJ2-7; the table assigns TRBD1, which was not confirmed against the DNA. Germline CDR1 SGHVS, CDR2 FQNEAQ. The CDR3 totals 11 residues, both ends included.

This sequence joins TRBV2 and TRBJ1-6; D gene unclear. CDR3 length: 14 residues. Germline CDR1 reads SNHLY; CDR2 reads FYNNEI. V was trimmed by 4 bases and J by 5 bases, leaving 9 bases between them. The CDR3, as DNA: TGTGCCAGCAGTGGATCCGCGGATAATTCACCCCTCCACTTT. Residues: CASSGSADNSPLHF. The full variable domain, completed using reference TRBV2 and TRBJ1-6, is EPEVTQTPSHQVTQMGQEVILRCVPISNHLYFYWYRQILGQKVEFLVSFYNNEISEKSEIFDDQFSVERPDGSNFTLKIRSTKLEDSAMYFCASSGSADNSPLHFGNGTRLTVT.

The chain carries TRBV5-1 and TRBJ2-3, with unresolved D. Looked up from germline, CDR1 is SGHRS and CDR2 is YFSETQ. The length of the CDR3 is 14 residues. The V and J ends lost 4 bases and 2 bases respectively, with 11 bases between them. CDR3 in DNA: TGCGCCAGCAGCCGCGAAACGCCCACAGATACGCAGTATTTT. Translated: CASSRETPTDTQYF.

The chain joins TRBV19 to TRBJ2-3; the D is unclear. There are 14 residues in the CDR3. V was trimmed by 4 bases and J by 1 base, leaving 9 bases between them. Looked up from germline, CDR1 is LNHDA and CDR2 is SQIVND (reference sequence). The CDR3 region is CASSTRSGTDTQYF. The CDR3 coding sequence is TGTGCCAGTAGTACCCGTTCAGGCACAGATACGCAGTATTTT.